These 9 T cell receptor beta chains share one sample of origin, sequenced in a study of blood T cells in healthy people across ages. Alongside a J-beta primer mix, a sample-barcoded 5' primer served in a second PCR lasting roughly 7 to 11 cycles. TCRdb reanalysed the 5' RACE reads using MiXCR and keeps one entry per CDR3 protein. The table lists under 2,000,000 distinct CDR3 sequences, about 50% of them singletons. Sequencing was carried out using blood. The origin of the receptors is a woman in her thirties or forties in good health.

This chain connects TRBV7-9 to TRBJ2-1; 7 nucleotides agree with TRBD1. J lost 8 bases, V lost 4 bases, and 8 bases had no gene match. The CDR3 is 14 residues long. CDR1 and CDR2 (germline): SEHNR, FQNEAQ (reference sequence). For the CDR3, the DNA is TGTGCCAGCAGCTACGACAGGGATGGCGATGAGCAGTTCTTC. Translation: CASSYDRDGDEQFF.

V gene TRBV7-6 combines with J gene TRBJ2-7; a weak D match, TRBD2 (5 bases). The CDR3 runs 14 residues. Trimming cost V 5 bases and J 3 bases, with 14 bases left between them. Germline CDR1 and CDR2: SGHVS and FNYEAQ. The CDR3 sequence is CASSLQSGGYEQYF. The CDR3 DNA follows: TGTGCCAGCAGCCTTCAGTCTGGAGGCTACGAGCAGTACTTC.

J is TRBJ1-2 and V is TRBV29-1; D might be TRBD1 (5 bases). CDR1 and CDR2 (germline): SQVTM, ANQGSEA. This CDR3 contains 15 residues. V lost 7 bases, J lost 8 bases, and 26 bases lay in between. The CDR3 loop is CSADDAEGQSWGYTF. CDR3 nucleotide sequence: TGCAGCGCCGATGATGCGGAGGGGCAGTCTTGGGGCTACACCTTC.

The J gene is TRBJ2-1, the V gene TRBV5-1; D is perhaps TRBD2 (6 bases). This CDR3 contains 14 residues. The V end was cut by 4 bases, the J end by 4 bases, with 12 bases between. Germline CDR1 and CDR2: SGHRS and YFSETQ. The CDR3 DNA sequence: TGCGCCAGCAGCGGCGGGGCTCTTTACAATGAGCAGTTCTTC. Its protein product is CASSGGALYNEQFF.

This clonotype was found a few times. This chain uses TRBV7-2 with TRBJ1-2; D is unclear. V was shortened by 2 bases and J by 8 bases, with 15 bases between the two germline ends. Germline CDR1 and CDR2: SGHTA and FQGNSA. There are 14 residues in the CDR3. CDR3 sequence reads: CASSLSWALRGYTF. CDR3 nucleotides: TGTGCCAGCAGCTTATCCTGGGCTCTGAGGGGCTACACCTTC.

This clonotype was seen at least ten times. This chain joins TRBV21-1 and TRBJ1-1. TRBV21-1 is a documented pseudogene. The CDR3 is made up of 15 amino acids. CDR3 loop: CASRLLRAGSTEAFF. DNA of the CDR3: TGTGCCAGCAGGCTACTAAGGGCAGGGAGCACTGAAGCTTTCTTT.

J is TRBJ2-3 and V is TRBV4-3; 10 bases map to TRBD2. Trimming took 5 bases from V and 1 from J; bases not matched to a gene: 6. Germline V gene data show CDR1 as LGHNA and CDR2 as YSLEER. This CDR3 is built from 16 residues. The CDR3 nucleotides read TGCGCCAGCAGCGCGGGGACTAGCGCCCGCACAGATACGCAGTATTTT. This gives the protein CASSAGTSARTDTQYF.

This clonotype was counted at least ten times. V and J are TRBV29-1 and TRBJ2-2, with D perhaps given as TRBD1 or TRBD2 (6 bases each). Trimming removed 6 bases from V and 5 bases from J, with 16 bases in between. The CDR3 runs to 14 residues. The V gene's germline CDR1 is SQVTM and CDR2 ANQGSEA. Here the CDR3 reads CSVLTQGRTGELFF. Written as DNA, the CDR3 is TGCAGCGTCCTGACCCAGGGGAGGACCGGGGAGCTGTTTTTT.

The V call is TRBV25-1, the J call TRBJ1-2; D unresolved. The CDR3 has 13 amino acids. The V and J ends lost 2 bases and 5 bases respectively, with 9 bases between them. Per the germline V gene, CDR1 is MGHDK and CDR2 is SYGVNS. CDR3 sequence (DNA): TGTGCCAGCAGTGAAGAGCGAACATATGGCTACACCTTC. Translating gives CASSEERTYGYTF.